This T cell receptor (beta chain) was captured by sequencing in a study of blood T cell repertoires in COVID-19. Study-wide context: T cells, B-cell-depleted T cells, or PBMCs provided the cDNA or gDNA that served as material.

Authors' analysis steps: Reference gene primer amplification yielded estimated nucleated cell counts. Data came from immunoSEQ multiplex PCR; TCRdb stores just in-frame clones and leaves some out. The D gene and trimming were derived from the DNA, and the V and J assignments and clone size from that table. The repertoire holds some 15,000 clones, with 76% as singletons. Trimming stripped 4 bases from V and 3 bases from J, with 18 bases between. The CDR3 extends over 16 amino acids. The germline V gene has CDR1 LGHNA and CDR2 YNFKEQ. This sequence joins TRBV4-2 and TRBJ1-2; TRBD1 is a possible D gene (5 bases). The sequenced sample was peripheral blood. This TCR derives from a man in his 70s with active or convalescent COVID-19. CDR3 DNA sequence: TGTGCCAGCAGCCGATTAACAGGAATCCCCTACTATGGCTACACCTTC. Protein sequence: CASSRLTGIPYYGYTF.